This entry lists 5 T cell receptor beta chains sequenced from one sample in a study of cytomegalovirus exposure and HLA in healthy donors (dated by TCRdb to 2017 to 2019). The method was the immunoSEQ multiplex PCR assay. For the multiplex PCR, a mixture combining 60 forward primers for TCR Vbeta segments and 13 reverse primers for TCR Jbeta segments was used. TCRdb stores this immuneACCESS table with in-frame sequences only. Part of the clones is absent; in the studies checked, under half of the shortfall reflects unresolved V genes, and no reason is known for the rest. The sample has 200,000 or so clones on record, around 76% of them singletons. 0.63% of the sample goes to the ten largest clones. Sequences were obtained from PBMCs. Every receptor here comes from a man between 18 and 29 years old in good health and CMV-seronegative.

V usage is TRBV28 and J usage is TRBJ2-7; 8 bases agree with TRBD2. The CDR3 length is 15 residues. V shed 7 bases, J shed 5 bases, and the junction held 13 bases outside the gene matches. CDR1 is MDHEN and CDR2 is SYDVKM in the germline V gene. CDR3 DNA sequence: TGTGCCAGCAACGGTCCCCGGGGGGGGGCGGACGAGCAGTACTTC. This encodes CASNGPRGGADEQYF.

CDR3 coding DNA: TGTGCCAGCAGTTTATATGGGACAGGGGGCGCCGGTGGAGCTTTCTTT. Translated: CASSLYGTGGAGGAFF. The chain recombines TRBV27 with TRBJ1-1; TRBD1 matches 12 bases. V was clipped by 1 base and J by 10 bases; unmatched bases: 10. The CDR3 totals 16 residues. CDR1 is MNHEY, CDR2 SMNVEV, per germline (reference sequence).

The chain joins TRBV5-1 to TRBJ2-6; the match to TRBD1 covers 7 bases. V was pared by 3 bases and J by 4 bases, with 10 bases of the junction left unmatched. This CDR3 is built from 17 residues. Germline values: CDR1 SGHRS, CDR2 YFSETQ. CDR3 nucleotides: TGCGCCAGCAGCTCGGGACAGACATCTACCGGGGCCAACGTCCTGACTTTC. Translation: CASSSGQTSTGANVLTF.

The rearrangement joins TRBV7-8 to TRBJ2-1; D may be TRBD2 (6 bases). The CDR3 has 14 residues. CDR1 and CDR2 from the germline V gene are SGHVS and FQNEAQ. The V end lost 7 bases, the J end lost 4 bases, and 14 bases lay between the germline ends. CDR3 nucleotides: TGTGCCAGCACCGTGGGAGGCACTTACAATGAGCAGTTCTTC. It encodes CASTVGGTYNEQFF.

The chain uses TRBV7-2 and TRBJ2-3, with 13 bases aligning to TRBD2. Germline CDR1 SGHTA, CDR2 FQGNSA. The CDR3 spans 15 residues. J was trimmed by 2 bases and V by 8 bases; bases with no gene match: 4. CDR3 nucleotides: TGTGCCAGCGGGGGACTAGCGGGGTTCACAGATACGCAGTATTTT. This sequence encodes CASGGLAGFTDTQYF. The full variable domain, with the rest looked up from reference TRBV7-2 and TRBJ2-3, is GAGVSQSPSNKVTEKGKDVELRCDPISGHTALYWYRQSLGQGLEFLIYFQGNSAPDKSGLPSDRFSAERTGGSVSTLTIQRTQQEDSAVYLCASGGLAGFTDTQYFGPGTRLTVL.